Listed below are T cell receptor beta chains from one sample, sequenced in a study of circulating and synovial CD4+ cells in juvenile arthritis. The data were produced by immunoSEQ multiplex PCR, yet TCRdb's version contains in-frame clones alone and is incomplete. The table includes 2,200 or so clones, 91% detected once. Sequencing input: HLA-DR+ CD4+ T cells from blood. The receptors here all came from a human donor with juvenile idiopathic arthritis. Both conserved end residues are part of each CDR3. Fields, in order: V gene, D gene, clone size, J gene, CDR3 DNA, CDR3 protein. D genes are given only for firm matches. Not all rows give a size; the values are once, few, many and, for expanded clones, a class.

TRBV5-5	TRBD1	.	TRBJ1-6	TGTGCCAGCAGCTCGGACGCTGGGACAGTCGATTCACCCCTCCACTTT	CASSSDAGTVDSPLHF
TRBV29-1	TRBD1	.	TRBJ2-2	TGCAGCGTCGGGACAGGGAACACCGGGGAGCTGTTTTTT	CSVGTGNTGELFF
TRBV6-5	.	.	TRBJ2-5	TGTGCCAGCAGTCCCCTCGGGCAAGAGACCCAGTACTTC	CASSPLGQETQYF
TRBV9	.	.	TRBJ2-5	TGTGCCAGCAGTCCGTCCGCCCGGACAGCAGAGACCCAGTACTTC	CASSPSARTAETQYF
TRBV7-6	.	.	TRBJ1-3	TGTGCCAGCAGCGTAGCACTAGCGTGGGCAGGCCCCTCTGGAAACACCATATATTTT	CASSVALAWAGPSGNTIYF
TRBV27	.	.	TRBJ2-7	TGTGCCAGCAGTTCTAGACGGGACTCCTACGAGCAGTACTTC	CASSSRRDSYEQYF
TRBV5-4	TRBD2	.	TRBJ2-3	TGTGCCAGCAGCTTGGTCCTAGCGGGGGTAGAAGATACGCAGTATTTT	CASSLVLAGVEDTQYF
TRBV5-1	TRBD1	.	TRBJ2-3	TGCGCCAGCAGCACGGACAGGTTGCCGGATACGCAGTATTTT	CASSTDRLPDTQYF
TRBV10-2	.	.	TRBJ1-5	TGCGCCAGCAGTAAATGGACGGGAAAAGGCAATCAGCCCCAGCATTTT	CASSKWTGKGNQPQHF
TRBV25-1	.	.	TRBJ2-1	TGTGCCAGCAGTGAATTACGAAGAGGGGGCAATGAGCAGTTCTTC	CASSELRRGGNEQFF
TRBV11-1	TRBD1	.	TRBJ2-7	TGTGCCAGCAGCCCCCGGACAGGGAATTACGAGCAGTACTTC	CASSPRTGNYEQYF
TRBV6-5	.	.	TRBJ1-1	TGTGCCAGCAGTTTTCGGGGGACTGAAGCTTTCTTT	CASSFRGTEAFF
TRBV6-5	TRBD2	.	TRBJ2-1	TGTGCCAGCAGTTACTCGTCTAGCGGGGGGGCAGGTGAGCAGTTCTTC	CASSYSSSGGAGEQFF
TRBV10-3	.	.	TRBJ1-1	TGTGCCATCAGTGAGTCGGAGCCCCGGAGCGTAGCTGAAGCTTTCTTT	CAISESEPRSVAEAFF
TRBV19	.	once	TRBJ1-2	TGTGCCAGTAGTGCCTTGAGGATTAACTATGGCTACACCTTC	CASSALRINYGYTF
TRBV7-9	.	.	TRBJ2-1	TGTGCCAGCAGCTTAGACATTTTTTCAGGGCCGAGAAATGAGCAGTTCTTC	CASSLDIFSGPRNEQFF
TRBV21-1	.	.	TRBJ1-2	TGTGCCAGCATCAAGTACAGGGGGTTAGGGTATGGCTACACCTTC	CASIKYRGLGYGYTF
TRBV12-5	.	.	TRBJ2-3	TGTGCTAGTGGGTCCGGGATGGGCACAGATACGCAGTATTTT	CASGSGMGTDTQYF
TRBV7-2	.	.	TRBJ1-2	TGTGCCAGCAGCCTCGAGGGCGATGGCTACACCTTC	CASSLEGDGYTF
TRBV6-6	.	.	TRBJ1-2	TGTGCCAGCAGTTCCGGGGTTGACTATGGCTACACCTTC	CASSSGVDYGYTF
TRBV4-1	TRBD1	.	TRBJ1-2	TGCGCCAGCAGCCAGGGGACAGGGAGGTATGGCTACACCTTC	CASSQGTGRYGYTF
TRBV2	TRBD2	.	TRBJ2-7	TGTGCCAGCAGTGTAACCCTAGCGGGGAGGTCCTACGAGCAGTACTTC	CASSVTLAGRSYEQYF
TRBV11-2	.	.	TRBJ2-2	TGTGCCAGCAGCTTAAGGAGAGAGCTGTTTTTT	CASSLRRELFF
TRBV4-1	TRBD2	few	TRBJ2-5	TGCGCCAGCAGCACACCGGGACTAGCGGGAGGGCCAGGGCGAGAGACCCAGTACTTC	CASSTPGLAGGPGRETQYF
TRBV7-9	.	.	TRBJ1-1	TGTGCCAGCAGCTTTGGCGGAGCTGAAGCTTTCTTT	CASSFGGAEAFF
TRBV6-4	TRBD2	.	TRBJ2-3	TGTGCCAGCAGCGCTACTAGCGTCACAGATACGCAGTATTTT	CASSATSVTDTQYF
TRBV11-1	.	.	TRBJ2-5	TGTGCCAGCAGCCCCCGGTCTTTCCTAGCAGTCCAAGAGACCCAGTACTTC	CASSPRSFLAVQETQYF
TRBV10-3	.	.	TRBJ2-7	TGTGCCATCAGTGAGTCGACAGGTGGCATTTACGAGCAGTACTTC	CAISESTGGIYEQYF
TRBV30	.	.	TRBJ2-1	TGTGCCTGGAGCGCCCTGCGGCCCTCCTACAATGAGCAGTTCTTC	CAWSALRPSYNEQFF
TRBV7-2	.	once	TRBJ1-6	TGTGCCAGCAGCTTAGCCAGCTCCTATAATTCACCCCTCCACTTT	CASSLASSYNSPLHF
TRBV5-4	TRBD2	.	TRBJ2-1	TGTGCCAGCAGCCGAGGGACTAGCGGCAGCTCCTACAATGAGCAGTTCTTC	CASSRGTSGSSYNEQFF
TRBV19	TRBD1	.	TRBJ1-6	TGTGCCAGTAGTATAGAGCCCCGCCGGGACAGGGGGCATTCTGGTAATTCCCCCCTCCACTTT	CASSIEPRRDRGHSGNSPLHF
TRBV25-1	TRBD1	.	TRBJ2-7	TGTGCCAGCAGTGAATGGGTTACGGGACAGGGGCCCTACGAGCAGTACTTC	CASSEWVTGQGPYEQYF
TRBV6-6	.	.	TRBJ1-4	TGTGCCAGCAGCAGAACAGTGGGGAGTGAAAAACTGTTTTTT	CASSRTVGSEKLFF
TRBV6-4	.	.	TRBJ2-3	TGTGCCAGCAGTGACTCATCAGGGGCGTCAGATACGCAGTATTTT	CASSDSSGASDTQYF